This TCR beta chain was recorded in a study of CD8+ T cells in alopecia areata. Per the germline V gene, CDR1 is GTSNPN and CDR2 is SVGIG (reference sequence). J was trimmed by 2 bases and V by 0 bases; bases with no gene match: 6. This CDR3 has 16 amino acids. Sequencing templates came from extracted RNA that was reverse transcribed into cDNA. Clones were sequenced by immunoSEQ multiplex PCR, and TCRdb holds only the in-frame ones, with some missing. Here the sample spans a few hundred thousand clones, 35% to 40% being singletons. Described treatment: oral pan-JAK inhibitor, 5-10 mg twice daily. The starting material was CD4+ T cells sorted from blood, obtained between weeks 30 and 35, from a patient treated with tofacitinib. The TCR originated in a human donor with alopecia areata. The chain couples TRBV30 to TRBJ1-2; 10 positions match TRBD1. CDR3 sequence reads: CAWSVLRTGGNYGYTF. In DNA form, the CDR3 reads TGTGCCTGGAGTGTACTCCGGACAGGGGGAAACTATGGCTACACCTTC.